This T cell receptor beta chain originates from a study of blood T cell repertoires in COVID-19. The table came from immunoSEQ multiplex PCR; TCRdb's copy has only in-frame clones and leaves some out. The sample carries just over 300,000 clones, approximately 89% recorded once. CDR1 and CDR2 (germline): LGHNA, YSLEER. J gave up 2 bases and V 1 base, and 5 bases lay outside the gene matches. This CDR3 is 16 amino acids long. This sequence joins TRBV4-3 and TRBJ1-5; 7 nucleotides match TRBD1. This receptor was taken from a woman in her 30s with COVID-19, enrolled during active disease. The sample taken for sequencing was peripheral blood. CDR3 DNA sequence: TGCGCCAGCAGCCAAGTCTACAGGGGCGGCAATCAGCCCCAGCATTTT. It is translated as CASSQVYRGGNQPQHF.